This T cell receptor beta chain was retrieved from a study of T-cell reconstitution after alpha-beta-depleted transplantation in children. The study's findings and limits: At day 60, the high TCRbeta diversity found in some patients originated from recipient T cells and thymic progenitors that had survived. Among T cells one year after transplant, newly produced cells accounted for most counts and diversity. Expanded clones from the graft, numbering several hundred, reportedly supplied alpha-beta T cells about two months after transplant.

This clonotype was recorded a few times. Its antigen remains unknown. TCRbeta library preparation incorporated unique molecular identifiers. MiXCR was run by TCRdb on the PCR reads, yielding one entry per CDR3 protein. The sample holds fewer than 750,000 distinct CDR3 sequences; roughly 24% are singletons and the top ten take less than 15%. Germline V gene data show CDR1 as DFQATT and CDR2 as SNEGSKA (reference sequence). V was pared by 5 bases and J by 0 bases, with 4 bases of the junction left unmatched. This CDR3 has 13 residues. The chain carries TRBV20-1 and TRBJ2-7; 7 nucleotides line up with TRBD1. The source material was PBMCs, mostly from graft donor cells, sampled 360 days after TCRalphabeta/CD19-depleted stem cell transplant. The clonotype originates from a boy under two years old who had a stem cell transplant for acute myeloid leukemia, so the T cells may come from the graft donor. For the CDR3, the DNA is TGCAGTGCTGGGGACAGACACTCCTACGAGCAGTACTTC. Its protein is CSAGDRHSYEQYF.